These T cell receptor beta chains were read from a single sample in a study of T cell changes during pregnancy in multiple sclerosis. Sequencing used immunoSEQ multiplex PCR; TCRdb keeps in-frame clones, though not all of them. This sample has under 45,000 clones, with about 88% found just once. Sequenced here: CD8+ T cells from peripheral blood mononuclear cells, sampled in the first trimester of pregnancy. These receptors came from a female donor with multiple sclerosis, enrolled in a pregnancy study. Each CDR3 is given with its conserved first and last residue. D genes are given only for firm matches. Clone size is stated in some rows and not others, as once, few, many or a class when expanded.

cdr3_length	v_call	j_call	clone_size	d_call	cdr3_nt	cdr3_aa
19	TRBV7-2	TRBJ2-3	-	TRBD2	TGTGCCAGCAGCCCCGGACTAGCGGGGGGGCTCTCTAGCACAGATACGCAGTATTTT	CASSPGLAGGLSSTDTQYF
16	TRBV7-2	TRBJ2-2	-	TRBD2	TGTGCCAGCAGCCCGGGACTAGCGGGGGGCACCGGGGAGCTGTTTTTT	CASSPGLAGGTGELFF
15	TRBV9	TRBJ2-7	once	TRBD2	TGTGCCAGCAGCCGCGAAACGGGACTAGTACACGGGCAGTACTTC	CASSRETGLVHGQYF
17	TRBV4-2	TRBJ1-4	-	-	TGTGCCAGCAGCACGTTCAAGGGGGTGCAGACTAATGAAAAACTGTTTTTT	CASSTFKGVQTNEKLFF
15	TRBV18	TRBJ2-5	-	-	TGTGCCAGCTCCCCCGGGCCGAGGGGAGGAGAGACCCAGTACTTC	CASSPGPRGGETQYF
13	TRBV2	TRBJ1-4	-	-	TGTGCCAGCAACCCGGGGGGTAATGAAAAACTGTTTTTT	CASNPGGNEKLFF
13	TRBV29-1	TRBJ2-7	-	TRBD2	TGCAGCGTAGAGGGACTAGCGGGCTACGAGCAGTACTTC	CSVEGLAGYEQYF
14	TRBV19	TRBJ2-7	once	TRBD2	TGTGCCAGTAGCCCCAGCGGGGGAGTCTACGAGCAGTACTTC	CASSPSGGVYEQYF
14	TRBV9	TRBJ1-5	-	TRBD1	TGTGCCAGCAGCGTTGGCAGGGGGTGGGGGCCCCAGCATTTT	CASSVGRGWGPQHF
11	TRBV20-1	TRBJ2-7	-	TRBD1	TGCAGTGCTGTAAGCAGGGGGAACCAGTACTTC	CSAVSRGNQYF
16	TRBV27	TRBJ1-5	-	-	TGTGCCAGCAGTTTATCCCCAGGTGTTCGCAATCAGCCCCAGCATTTT	CASSLSPGVRNQPQHF
18	TRBV5-5	TRBJ2-4	-	TRBD2	TGTGCCAGCAGCCCGGGGGGGGGCGGGGTCCCAGCCAAAAACATTCAGTACTTC	CASSPGGGGVPAKNIQYF
13	TRBV30	TRBJ1-1	-	-	TGTGCCTGGAGTCTCACAGGGATAAGTGAAGCTTTCTTT	CAWSLTGISEAFF
13	TRBV27	TRBJ1-1	-	-	TGTGCCAGCAGTTCCCACGCTTCAGGTGAAGCTTTCTTT	CASSSHASGEAFF
17	TRBV10-3	TRBJ2-1	-	TRBD2	TGTGCCATCAGTGAACCACTCCGGGGACTAGCGAACAATGAGCAGTTCTTC	CAISEPLRGLANNEQFF
14	TRBV7-9	TRBJ2-7	-	-	TGTGCCACCCAAGTGAGGGGACTCTCCTACGAGCAGTACTTC	CATQVRGLSYEQYF
16	TRBV11-2	TRBJ2-5	-	-	TGTGCCAGCAGCTTAGGTAGCCAGCGGGCTCAAGAGACCCAGTACTTC	CASSLGSQRAQETQYF
15	TRBV5-6	TRBJ2-2	-	TRBD1	TGTGCCAGCAGCTTTGGACAGGGGGGCGCCGGGGAGCTGTTTTTT	CASSFGQGGAGELFF
13	TRBV7-6	TRBJ1-1	-	-	TGTGCCAGCAGCCCGGCAGGGATCACTGAAGCTTTCTTT	CASSPAGITEAFF
15	TRBV9	TRBJ1-5	-	TRBD1	TGTGCCAGCAGCGCCTCGGGACAGGGGGGTCAGCCCCAGCATTTT	CASSASGQGGQPQHF
16	TRBV9	TRBJ2-1	-	TRBD2	TGTGCCAGCAGTCCGGGAGGCTTCAGCTCCTACAATGAGCAGTTCTTC	CASSPGGFSSYNEQFF
17	TRBV7-9	TRBJ2-1	-	TRBD2	TGTGCCAGCAGCCCTCGCGGGACGGGGGGGCCCATCAATGAGCAGTTCTTC	CASSPRGTGGPINEQFF
14	TRBV9	TRBJ1-5	-	TRBD1	TGTGCCAGCAGCGAGGGACAGACTAATCAGCCCCAGCATTTT	CASSEGQTNQPQHF
15	TRBV27	TRBJ1-2	medium-sized	-	TGTGCCAGCAGTTTATGGACGGACCTGAGGGATGGCTACACCTTC	CASSLWTDLRDGYTF
15	TRBV28	TRBJ1-1	once	-	TGTGCCAGCAGTTTAACACCTACAGGGAACACTGAAGCTTTCTTT	CASSLTPTGNTEAFF
14	TRBV4-2	TRBJ2-2	once	-	TGTGCCAGCAGCCAAGATAGAGGGCCGGGGGAGCTGTTTTTT	CASSQDRGPGELFF
16	TRBV27	TRBJ2-1	-	TRBD2	TGTGCCAGCAGTTTATTCGGGGGGGGCTCCTACAATGAGCAGTTCTTC	CASSLFGGGSYNEQFF
14	TRBV6-5	TRBJ2-3	-	TRBD1	TGTGCCAGCAGTTCGACAGGGGGGACAGATACGCAGTATTTT	CASSSTGGTDTQYF
15	TRBV9	TRBJ2-5	once	TRBD1	TGTGCCAGCAGCGTAGGGGGGACAGGGCAAGAGACCCAGTACTTC	CASSVGGTGQETQYF
16	TRBV27	TRBJ1-5	once	-	TGTGCCAGCAGTACCGAGGGCCCCCTTAGCAATCAGCCCCAGCATTTT	CASSTEGPLSNQPQHF
14	TRBV27	TRBJ1-5	-	-	TGTGCCAGCAGTTTCGGGGGGGTGAATCAGCCCCAGCATTTT	CASSFGGVNQPQHF
18	TRBV10-3	TRBJ2-3	-	TRBD2	TGTGCCATCAGTGAGTCGAGACTAGCGGGGGGGCCCACAGATACGCAGTATTTT	CAISESRLAGGPTDTQYF
17	TRBV6-1	TRBJ1-1	-	TRBD1	TGTGCCAGCAGTGATTCTTGGGACAGGGGGTATATGGCTGAAGCTTTCTTT	CASSDSWDRGYMAEAFF
13	TRBV18	TRBJ2-7	-	-	TGTGCCAGCTCACCACCGGGACTTTACGAGCAGTACTTC	CASSPPGLYEQYF
14	TRBV7-2	TRBJ1-1	once	-	TGTGCCAGCAGCGAATATACAGGGTACACTGAAGCTTTCTTT	CASSEYTGYTEAFF
12	TRBV2	TRBJ2-1	-	-	TGTGCCAGCGAGCGCAGCTACAATGAGCAGTTCTTC	CASERSYNEQFF
15	TRBV7-9	TRBJ2-7	-	-	TGTGCCAGCAGCCCGAGGACCTTCCAGGGCTACGAGCAGTACTTC	CASSPRTFQGYEQYF
13	TRBV15	TRBJ1-2	-	TRBD1	TGTGCCACCGGGACAGGGGAAAGCTATGGCTACACCTTC	CATGTGESYGYTF
14	TRBV14	TRBJ2-3	once	-	TGTGCCAGCAGCCAAGATTCCTGGCCAGATACGCAGTATTTT	CASSQDSWPDTQYF
15	TRBV14	TRBJ2-3	-	-	TGTGCCAGCAGCTACAGGGTGAGTGGCACAGATACGCAGTATTTT	CASSYRVSGTDTQYF
16	TRBV4-2	TRBJ2-1	-	-	TGTGCCAGCAGCCAAGGGCAGGTGAACTCCTACAATGAGCAGTTCTTC	CASSQGQVNSYNEQFF
15	TRBV7-3	TRBJ2-5	-	TRBD2	TGTGCCAGCAGCCCTAGCGGGGGCACCGGGGAGACCCAGTACTTC	CASSPSGGTGETQYF
12	TRBV6-1	TRBJ2-7	-	-	TGTGCCAGCAGTGTCGAGCACTACGAGCAGTACTTC	CASSVEHYEQYF
15	TRBV19	TRBJ2-7	-	-	TGTGCCAGTAGTATAGCGGTTGCAGGCTCCTACGAGCAGTACTTC	CASSIAVAGSYEQYF
13	TRBV7-7	TRBJ1-1	few	-	TGTGCCAGCAGCTATGGGCAGAACACTGAAGCTTTCTTT	CASSYGQNTEAFF
17	TRBV4-3	TRBJ2-7	-	-	TGCGCCAGCAGTCCTGAGATAAGAGGTCGAGACTCCTACGAGCAGTACTTC	CASSPEIRGRDSYEQYF
17	TRBV4-2	TRBJ2-5	-	-	TGTGCCAGCAGGCCCAGGGGTGGGGGACCACTACAAGAGACCCAGTACTTC	CASRPRGGGPLQETQYF
16	TRBV7-3	TRBJ2-1	-	TRBD2	TGTGCCAGCAGCCCAACTCTAGCGGGGGGCAGCAATGAGCAGTTCTTC	CASSPTLAGGSNEQFF
11	TRBV9	TRBJ1-2	-	-	TGTGCCAGCAGTGGAGATTATGGCTACACCTTC	CASSGDYGYTF
14	TRBV2	TRBJ2-3	-	-	TGTGCCAGCAATCCTTGGGACATGTCCGATACGCAGTATTTT	CASNPWDMSDTQYF
12	TRBV10-3	TRBJ1-1	few	-	TGTGCCATCAGCGAAAACAGGTTCGAAGCTTTCTTT	CAISENRFEAFF
13	TRBV6-4	TRBJ2-2	-	-	TGTGCCAGCAGTGCGGGGGACACCGGGGAGCTGTTTTTT	CASSAGDTGELFF
15	TRBV4-1	TRBJ1-2	-	TRBD1	TGCGCCAGCAGCCATGCGACAGGGTCTAACTATGGCTACACCTTC	CASSHATGSNYGYTF
15	TRBV7-9	TRBJ2-7	-	-	TGTGCCAGCAGCCCCAGGGGCCCTAGCTCCTACGAGCAGTACTTC	CASSPRGPSSYEQYF